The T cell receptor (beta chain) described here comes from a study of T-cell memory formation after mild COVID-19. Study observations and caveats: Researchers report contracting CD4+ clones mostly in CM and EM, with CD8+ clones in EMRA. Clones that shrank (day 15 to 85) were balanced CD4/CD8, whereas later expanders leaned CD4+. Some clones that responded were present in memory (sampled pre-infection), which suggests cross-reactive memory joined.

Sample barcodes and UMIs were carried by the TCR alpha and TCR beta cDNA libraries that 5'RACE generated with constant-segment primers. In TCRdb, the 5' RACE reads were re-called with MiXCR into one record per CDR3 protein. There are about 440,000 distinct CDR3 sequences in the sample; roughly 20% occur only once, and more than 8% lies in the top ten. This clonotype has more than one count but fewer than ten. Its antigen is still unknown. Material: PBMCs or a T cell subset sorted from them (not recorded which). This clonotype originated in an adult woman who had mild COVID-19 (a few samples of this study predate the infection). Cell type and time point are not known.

DNA for the CDR3: TGCAGCGTTGATAACCCCCTGACTAGCGGGGAGAGCACAGATACGCAGTATTTT. This gives the protein CSVDNPLTSGESTDTQYF. This sequence joins TRBV29-1 and TRBJ2-3, with 11 bases that match TRBD2. Germline CDR1 and CDR2: SQVTM and ANQGSEA. This CDR3 has 18 amino acids. J lost 0 bases, V lost 3 bases, and 11 bases had no gene match.